The 5 T cell receptor beta chains below come from one sample, sequenced in a study of blood T cell repertoires in COVID-19 (dated by TCRdb to about 2020). The method was the immunoSEQ multiplex PCR assay. In TCRdb, the immuneACCESS table is reduced to in-frame sequences with V and J assigned. These tables do not hold every clone; where another copy was compared, an unresolved V gene accounts for under half, and the others remain unexplained. The sample table contains fewer than 150,000 clones; only one count was recorded for around 89% of them. About 11% of the sample goes to the ten largest clones. Sequencing was performed on peripheral blood. Every receptor here comes from a woman at least 80 years old with acute or convalescent COVID-19.

This sequence joins TRBV5-1 and TRBJ1-2; D gene unclear. The CDR3 is 15 residues long. Trimming took off 3 bases at V and 8 bases at J, with 20 bases between the two ends. Per germline, CDR1 SGHRS and CDR2 YFSETQ. The CDR3 is CASSSTTPGGQGYTF. The CDR3 nucleotides read TGCGCCAGCAGCTCGACGACCCCAGGAGGGCAAGGCTACACCTTC. The whole variable domain, remainder taken from reference TRBV5-1 and TRBJ1-2, is KAGVTQTPRYLIKTRGQQVTLSCSPISGHRSVSWYQQTPGQGLQFLFEYFSETQRNKGNFPGRFSGRQFSNSRSEMNVSTLELGDSALYLCASSSTTPGGQGYTFGSGTRLTVV.

This chain connects TRBV5-1 to TRBJ1-4; D is possibly TRBD1 (5 bases). CDR3 length equals 15 residues. Germline lookup yields CDR1 SGHRS and CDR2 YFSETQ. The ends were cut back, 7 bases at V and 3 bases at J, with 16 bases in the middle. Written as DNA, the CDR3 is TGCGCCAGCGCATTCAGGGAATTGGCTAATGAAAAACTGTTTTTT. This encodes CASAFRELANEKLFF. The full variable domain, completed using reference TRBV5-1 and TRBJ1-4, is KAGVTQTPRYLIKTRGQQVTLSCSPISGHRSVSWYQQTPGQGLQFLFEYFSETQRNKGNFPGRFSGRQFSNSRSEMNVSTLELGDSALYLCASAFRELANEKLFFGSGTQLSVL.

The chain links TRBV18 to TRBJ1-1, with 8 bases matching TRBD1. Trimming at V came to 4 bases and at J to 5 bases, leaving 6 bases not matched to a gene. Germline CDR1 KGHSH, CDR2 LQKENI. CDR3 length: 14 amino acids. This CDR3 reads CASSQQRTGTEAFF. The CDR3 DNA is TGTGCCAGCTCACAGCAACGGACAGGGACTGAAGCTTTCTTT. The whole variable domain, remainder taken from reference TRBV18 and TRBJ1-1, is NAGVMQNPRHLVRRRGQEARLRCSPMKGHSHVYWYRQLPEEGLKFMVYLQKENIIDESGMPKERFSAEFPKEGPSILRIQQVVRGDSAAYFCASSQQRTGTEAFFGQGTRLTVV.

The rearrangement joins TRBV27 to TRBJ1-1, with D possibly being TRBD1 (5 bases). This CDR3 comprises 14 residues. Germline V gives CDR1 MNHEY, CDR2 SMNVEV (reference sequence). The V end was cut by 5 bases, the J end by 4 bases, with 14 bases between. Written as DNA, the CDR3 is TGTGCCAGCAGTCCTGGGGCCGGGGGCACTGAAGCTTTCTTT. Amino acids: CASSPGAGGTEAFF.

This clone was counted once. The J gene is TRBJ2-5, the V gene TRBV5-5; perhaps TRBD1 as D (6 bases). This CDR3 has 13 residues. With 1 base removed from V and 5 bases from J, the gap between germline ends came to 9 bases. Looked up from germline, CDR1 is SGHKS and CDR2 is YYEKEE (reference sequence). CDR3 nucleotide sequence: TGTGCCAGCAGCTTGTCAGGGGCGGAGACCCAGTACTTC. Translation gives CASSLSGAETQYF.